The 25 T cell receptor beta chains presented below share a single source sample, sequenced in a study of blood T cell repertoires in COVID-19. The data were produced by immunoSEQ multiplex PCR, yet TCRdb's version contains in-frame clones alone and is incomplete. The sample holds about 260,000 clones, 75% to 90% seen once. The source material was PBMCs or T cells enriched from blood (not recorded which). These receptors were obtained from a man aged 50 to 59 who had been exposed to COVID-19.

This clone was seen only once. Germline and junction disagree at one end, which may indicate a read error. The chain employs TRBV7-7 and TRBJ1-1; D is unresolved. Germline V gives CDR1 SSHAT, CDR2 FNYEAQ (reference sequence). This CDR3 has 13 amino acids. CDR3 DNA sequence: TGTGCTAGCAGCCTCGACTCTAACACTGAAGCTTTCTTT. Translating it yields CASSLDSNTEAFF. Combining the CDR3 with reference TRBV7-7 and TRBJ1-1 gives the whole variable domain GAGVSQSPRYKVTKRGQDVTLRCDPISSHATLYWYQQALGQGPEFLTYFNYEAQPDKSGLPSDRFSAERPEGSISTLTIQRTEQRDSAMYRCASSLDSNTEAFFGQGTRLTVV.

Here the CDR3 reads CASIRGQSTDTQYF. The DNA of the CDR3 is TGCGCCAGCATCAGGGGACAAAGCACAGATACGCAGTATTTT. The chain combines TRBV5-1 with TRBJ2-3, with TRBD1 as a possible D gene (6 bases). CDR1 is SGHRS, CDR2 YFSETQ, per germline. The CDR3 sequence is 14 residues long. V lost 6 bases and J 0 bases, leaving 11 bases between the germline ends.

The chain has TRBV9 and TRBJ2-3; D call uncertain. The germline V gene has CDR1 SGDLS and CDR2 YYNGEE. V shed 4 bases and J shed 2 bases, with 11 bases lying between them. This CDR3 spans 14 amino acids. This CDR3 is CASSPRPVTDTQYF. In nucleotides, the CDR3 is TGTGCCAGCAGCCCTCGTCCAGTCACAGATACGCAGTATTTT.

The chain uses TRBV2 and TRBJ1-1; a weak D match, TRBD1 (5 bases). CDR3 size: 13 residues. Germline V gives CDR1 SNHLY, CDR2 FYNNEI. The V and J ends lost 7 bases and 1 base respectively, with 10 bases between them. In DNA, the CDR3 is TGTGCCAGCACTATCCAGGGGAACACTGAAGCTTTCTTT. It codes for CASTIQGNTEAFF.

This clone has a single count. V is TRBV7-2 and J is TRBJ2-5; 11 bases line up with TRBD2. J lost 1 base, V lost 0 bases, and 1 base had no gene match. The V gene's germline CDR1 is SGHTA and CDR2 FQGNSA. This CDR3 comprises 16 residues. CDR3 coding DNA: TGTGCCAGCAGCTTAGCAGGGACTAGCGGCCAAGAGACCCAGTACTTC. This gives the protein CASSLAGTSGQETQYF. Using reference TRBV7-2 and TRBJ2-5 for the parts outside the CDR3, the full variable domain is GAGVSQSPSNKVTEKGKDVELRCDPISGHTALYWYRQSLGQGLEFLIYFQGNSAPDKSGLPSDRFSAERTGGSVSTLTIQRTQQEDSAVYLCASSLAGTSGQETQYFGPGTRLLVL.

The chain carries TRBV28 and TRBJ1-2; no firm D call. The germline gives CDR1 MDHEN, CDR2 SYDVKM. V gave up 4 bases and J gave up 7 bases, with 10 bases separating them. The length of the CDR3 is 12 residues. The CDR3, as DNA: TGTGCCAGCAGTTCCTTCTCGGGTGGCTACACCTTC. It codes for CASSSFSGGYTF.

The CDR3 region has the DNA TGTGCCAGCAGCGCCAAAACAGGGACGGGTGGCTACACCTTC. Translation: CASSAKTGTGGYTF. The rearrangement uses TRBV9 and TRBJ1-2; tentatively, D is TRBD1 (6 bases). CDR1 is SGDLS, CDR2 YYNGEE, per germline. The CDR3 has 14 residues. V lost 3 bases, J lost 7 bases, and 16 bases lay in between.

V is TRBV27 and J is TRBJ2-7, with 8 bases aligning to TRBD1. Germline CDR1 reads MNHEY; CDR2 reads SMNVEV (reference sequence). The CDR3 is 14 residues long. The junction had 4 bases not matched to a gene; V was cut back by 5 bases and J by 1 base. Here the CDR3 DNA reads TGTGCCAGCAGTCCTGGGGACAGGTCCTACGAGCAGTACGTC. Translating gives CASSPGDRSYEQYV.

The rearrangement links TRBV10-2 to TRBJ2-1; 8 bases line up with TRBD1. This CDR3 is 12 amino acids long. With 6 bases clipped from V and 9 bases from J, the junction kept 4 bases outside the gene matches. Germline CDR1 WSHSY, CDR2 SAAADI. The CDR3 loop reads CASRAGGSEQFF. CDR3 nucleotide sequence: TGCGCCAGCAGGGCAGGGGGCAGTGAGCAGTTCTTC.

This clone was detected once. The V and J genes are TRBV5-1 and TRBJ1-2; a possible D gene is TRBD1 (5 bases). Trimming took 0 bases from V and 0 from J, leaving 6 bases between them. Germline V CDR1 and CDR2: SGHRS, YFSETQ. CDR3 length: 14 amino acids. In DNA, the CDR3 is TGCGCCAGCAGCTTGGGACAGTCTAACTATGGCTACACCTTC. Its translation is CASSLGQSNYGYTF. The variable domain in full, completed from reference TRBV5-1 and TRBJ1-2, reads KAGVTQTPRYLIKTRGQQVTLSCSPISGHRSVSWYQQTPGQGLQFLFEYFSETQRNKGNFPGRFSGRQFSNSRSEMNVSTLELGDSALYLCASSLGQSNYGYTFGSGTRLTVV.

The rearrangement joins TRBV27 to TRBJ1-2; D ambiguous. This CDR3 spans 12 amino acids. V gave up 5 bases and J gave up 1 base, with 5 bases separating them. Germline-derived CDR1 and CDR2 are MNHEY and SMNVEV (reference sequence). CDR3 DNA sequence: TGTGCCAGCAGTCCGAGTAACTATGGCTACACCTTC. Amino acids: CASSPSNYGYTF.

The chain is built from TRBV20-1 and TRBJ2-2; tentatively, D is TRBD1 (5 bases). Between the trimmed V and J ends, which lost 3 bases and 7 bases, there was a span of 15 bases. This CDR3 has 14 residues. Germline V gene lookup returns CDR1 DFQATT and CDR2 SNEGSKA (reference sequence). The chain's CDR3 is CSASRGGSGGELFF. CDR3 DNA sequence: TGCAGTGCTAGTAGGGGTGGTTCGGGCGGGGAGCTGTTTTTT.

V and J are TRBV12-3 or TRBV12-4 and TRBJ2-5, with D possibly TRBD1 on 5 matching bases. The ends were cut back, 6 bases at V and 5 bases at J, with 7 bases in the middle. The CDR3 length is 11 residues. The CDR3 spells CASSPGETQYF. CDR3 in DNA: TGTGCCAGCAGCCCAGGGGAGACCCAGTACTTC.

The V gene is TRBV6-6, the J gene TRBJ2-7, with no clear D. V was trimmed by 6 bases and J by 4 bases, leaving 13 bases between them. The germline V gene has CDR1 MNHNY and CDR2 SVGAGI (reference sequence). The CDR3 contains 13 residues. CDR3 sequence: CASRQIEPYEQYF. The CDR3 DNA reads TGTGCCAGCAGACAGATTGAGCCGTACGAGCAGTACTTC.

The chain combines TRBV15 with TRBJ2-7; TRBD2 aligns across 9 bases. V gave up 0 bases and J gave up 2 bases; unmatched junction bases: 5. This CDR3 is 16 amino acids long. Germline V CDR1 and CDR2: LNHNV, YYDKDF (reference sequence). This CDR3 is CATSRDWASGAYEQYF. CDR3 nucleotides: TGTGCCACCAGCAGAGATTGGGCTAGCGGGGCCTACGAGCAGTACTTC. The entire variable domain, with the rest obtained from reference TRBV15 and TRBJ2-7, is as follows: DAMVIQNPRYQVTQFGKPVTLSCSQTLNHNVMYWYQQKSSQAPKLLFHYYDKDFNNEADTPDNFQSRRPNTSFCFLDIRSPGLGDTAMYLCATSRDWASGAYEQYFGPGTRLTVT.

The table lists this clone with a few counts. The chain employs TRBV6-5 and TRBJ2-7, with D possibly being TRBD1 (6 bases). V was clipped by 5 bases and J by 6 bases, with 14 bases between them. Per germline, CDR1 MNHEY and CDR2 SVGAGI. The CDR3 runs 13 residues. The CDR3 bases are TGTGCCAGCAGTCCGCCCCAGGGGCGCGAGCAGTACTTC. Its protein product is CASSPPQGREQYF.

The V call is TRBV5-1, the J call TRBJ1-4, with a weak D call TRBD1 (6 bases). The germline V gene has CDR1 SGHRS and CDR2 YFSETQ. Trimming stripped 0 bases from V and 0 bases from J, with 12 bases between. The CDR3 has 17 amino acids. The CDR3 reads CASSLAEGGSTNEKLFF. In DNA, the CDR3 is TGCGCCAGCAGCTTGGCCGAAGGGGGTTCAACTAATGAAAAACTGTTTTTT.

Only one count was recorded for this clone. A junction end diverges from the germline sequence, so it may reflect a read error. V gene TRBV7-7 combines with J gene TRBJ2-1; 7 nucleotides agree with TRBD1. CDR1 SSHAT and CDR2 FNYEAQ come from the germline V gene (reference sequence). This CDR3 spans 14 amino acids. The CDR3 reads CASSPSTGIQEQFF. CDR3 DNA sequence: TGTGCTAGCAGCCCATCGACAGGGATCCAGGAGCAGTTCTTC.

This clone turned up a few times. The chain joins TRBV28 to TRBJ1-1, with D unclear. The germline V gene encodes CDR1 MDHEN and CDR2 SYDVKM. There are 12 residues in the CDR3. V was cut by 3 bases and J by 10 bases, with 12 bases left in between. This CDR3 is CASSFLLRVAFF. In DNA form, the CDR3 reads TGTGCCAGCAGTTTTTTGTTGCGGGTAGCTTTCTTT.

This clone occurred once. This CDR3 reads CASRGGGRIDTIYF. The CDR3 region has the DNA TGTGCCAGCCGAGGCGGAGGGCGGATAGACACCATATATTTT. The gene calls are TRBV27 and TRBJ1-3; unclear D gene. The CDR3 loop spans 14 amino acids. V lost 8 bases, J lost 8 bases, and 19 bases lay in between. Per germline, CDR1 MNHEY and CDR2 SMNVEV (reference sequence).

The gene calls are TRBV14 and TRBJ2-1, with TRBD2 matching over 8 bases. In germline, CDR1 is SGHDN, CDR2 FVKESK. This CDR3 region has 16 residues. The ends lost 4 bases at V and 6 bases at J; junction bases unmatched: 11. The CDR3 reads CASSPLHTGGPNEQFF. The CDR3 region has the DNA TGTGCCAGCAGCCCTCTACACACGGGGGGGCCCAATGAGCAGTTCTTC. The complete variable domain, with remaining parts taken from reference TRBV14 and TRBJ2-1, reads EAGVTQFPSHSVIEKGQTVTLRCDPISGHDNLYWYRRVMGKEIKFLLHFVKESKQDESGMPNNRFLAERTGGTYSTLKVQPAELEDSGVYFCASSPLHTGGPNEQFFGPGTRLTVL.

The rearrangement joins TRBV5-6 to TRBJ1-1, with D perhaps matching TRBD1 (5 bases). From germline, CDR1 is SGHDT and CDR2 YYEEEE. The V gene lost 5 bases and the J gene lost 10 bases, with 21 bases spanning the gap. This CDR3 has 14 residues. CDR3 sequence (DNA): TGTGCCAGCAGAACATTGGGAGGGCAGGGAGTAGCTTTCTTT. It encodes CASRTLGGQGVAFF.

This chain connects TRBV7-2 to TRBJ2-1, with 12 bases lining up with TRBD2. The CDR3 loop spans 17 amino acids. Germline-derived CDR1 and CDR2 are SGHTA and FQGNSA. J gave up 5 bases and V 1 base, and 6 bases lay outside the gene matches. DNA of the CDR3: TGTGCCAGCAGCTTAGTCTGGACTAGCGGGAAAAACAATGAGCAGTTCTTC. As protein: CASSLVWTSGKNNEQFF.

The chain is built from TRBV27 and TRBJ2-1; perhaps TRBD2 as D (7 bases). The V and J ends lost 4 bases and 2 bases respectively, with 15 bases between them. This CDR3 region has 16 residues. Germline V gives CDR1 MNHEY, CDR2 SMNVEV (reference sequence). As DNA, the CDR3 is TGTGCCAGCAGTTCATCCGGGGGGCTGACCTACAATGAGCAGTTCTTC. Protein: CASSSSGGLTYNEQFF.

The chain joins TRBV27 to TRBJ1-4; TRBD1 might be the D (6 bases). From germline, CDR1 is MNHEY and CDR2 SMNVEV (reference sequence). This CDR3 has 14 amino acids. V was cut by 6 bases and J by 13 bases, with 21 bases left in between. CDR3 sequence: CASSPTGTERRLFF. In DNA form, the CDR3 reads TGTGCCAGCAGCCCTACAGGGACGGAAAGACGACTGTTTTTT.